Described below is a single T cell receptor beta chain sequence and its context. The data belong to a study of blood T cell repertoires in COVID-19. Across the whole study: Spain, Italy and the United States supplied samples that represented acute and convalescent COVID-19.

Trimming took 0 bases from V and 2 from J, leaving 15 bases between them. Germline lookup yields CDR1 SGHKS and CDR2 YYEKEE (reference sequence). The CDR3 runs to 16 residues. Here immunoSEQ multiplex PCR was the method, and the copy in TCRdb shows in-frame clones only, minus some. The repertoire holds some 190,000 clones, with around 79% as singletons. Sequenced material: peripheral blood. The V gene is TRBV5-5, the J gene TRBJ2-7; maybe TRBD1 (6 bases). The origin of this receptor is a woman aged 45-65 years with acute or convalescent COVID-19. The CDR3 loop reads CASSLGEDRLAYEQYF. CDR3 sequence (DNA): TGTGCCAGCAGCTTGGGGGAAGACAGGCTGGCCTACGAGCAGTACTTC.